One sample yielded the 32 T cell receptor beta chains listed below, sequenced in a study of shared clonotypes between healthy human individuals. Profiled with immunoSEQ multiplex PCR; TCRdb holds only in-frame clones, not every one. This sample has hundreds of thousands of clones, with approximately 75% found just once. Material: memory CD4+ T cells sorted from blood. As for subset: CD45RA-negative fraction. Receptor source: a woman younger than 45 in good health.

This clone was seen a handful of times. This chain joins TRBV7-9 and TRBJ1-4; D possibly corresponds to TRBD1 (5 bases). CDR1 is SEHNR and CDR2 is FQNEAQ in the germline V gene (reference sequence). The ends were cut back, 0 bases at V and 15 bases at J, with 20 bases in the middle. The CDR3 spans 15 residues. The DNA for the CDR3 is TGTGCCAGCAGCTTAGCTGGGGGTACGTCCCCTTTGATGTTTTTT. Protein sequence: CASSLAGGTSPLMFF.

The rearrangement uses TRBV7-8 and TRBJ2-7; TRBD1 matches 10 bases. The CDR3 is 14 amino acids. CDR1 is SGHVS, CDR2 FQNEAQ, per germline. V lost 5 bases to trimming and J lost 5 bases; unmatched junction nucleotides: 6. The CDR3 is CASSRDRGKDEQYF. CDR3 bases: TGTGCCAGCAGCCGGGACAGGGGAAAAGACGAGCAGTACTTC.

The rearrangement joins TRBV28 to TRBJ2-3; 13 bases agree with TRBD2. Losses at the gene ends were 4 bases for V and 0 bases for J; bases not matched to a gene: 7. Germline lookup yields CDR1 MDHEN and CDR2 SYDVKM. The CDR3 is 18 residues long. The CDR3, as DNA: TGTGCCAGCAGTTCTCCCGGGACTAGCGGGAAAAGCACAGATACGCAGTATTTT. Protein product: CASSSPGTSGKSTDTQYF.

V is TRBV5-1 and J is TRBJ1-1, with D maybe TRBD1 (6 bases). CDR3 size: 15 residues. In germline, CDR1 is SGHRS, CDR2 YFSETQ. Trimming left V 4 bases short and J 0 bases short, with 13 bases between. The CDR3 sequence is CASSPAGHLNTEAFF. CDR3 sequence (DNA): TGCGCCAGCAGCCCCGCGGGACACCTGAACACTGAAGCTTTCTTT.

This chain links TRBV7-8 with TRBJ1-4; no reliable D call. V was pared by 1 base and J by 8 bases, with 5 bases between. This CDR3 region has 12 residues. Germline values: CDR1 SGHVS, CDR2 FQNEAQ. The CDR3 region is CASSLGREKLFF. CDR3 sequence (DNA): TGTGCCAGCAGCTTAGGGAGGGAAAAACTGTTTTTT.

Here the CDR3 DNA reads TGCGCCAGCAGTGAGTGCCGGGACAGGGTTAGGGACTACGAGCAGTACTTC. It encodes CASSECRDRVRDYEQYF. This sequence joins TRBV10-1 and TRBJ2-7, with 9 bases identical to TRBD1. CDR1 and CDR2 (germline): WNHNN, SYGVQD (reference sequence). This CDR3 contains 17 residues. With 1 base clipped from V and 3 bases from J, the junction kept 10 bases outside the gene matches.

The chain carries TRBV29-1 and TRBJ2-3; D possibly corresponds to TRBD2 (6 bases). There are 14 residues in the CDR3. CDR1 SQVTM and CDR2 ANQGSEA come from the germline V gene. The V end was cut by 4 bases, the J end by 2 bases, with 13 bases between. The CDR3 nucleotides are TGCAGCGTTGGGAGGGCGGGTTTCACAGATACGCAGTATTTT. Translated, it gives CSVGRAGFTDTQYF.

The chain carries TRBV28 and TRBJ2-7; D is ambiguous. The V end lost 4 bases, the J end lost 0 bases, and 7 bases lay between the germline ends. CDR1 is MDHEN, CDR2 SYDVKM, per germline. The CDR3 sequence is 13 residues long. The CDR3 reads CASSSQDSYEQYF. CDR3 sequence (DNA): TGTGCCAGCAGTTCCCAGGACTCCTACGAGCAGTACTTC.

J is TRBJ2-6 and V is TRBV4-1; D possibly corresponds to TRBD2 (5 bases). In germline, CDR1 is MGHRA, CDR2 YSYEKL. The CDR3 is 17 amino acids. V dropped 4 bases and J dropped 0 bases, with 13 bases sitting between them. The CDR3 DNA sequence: TGCGCCAGCAGCCCACCTCCAGGACTCTCTGGGGCCAACGTCCTGACTTTC. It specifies CASSPPPGLSGANVLTF.

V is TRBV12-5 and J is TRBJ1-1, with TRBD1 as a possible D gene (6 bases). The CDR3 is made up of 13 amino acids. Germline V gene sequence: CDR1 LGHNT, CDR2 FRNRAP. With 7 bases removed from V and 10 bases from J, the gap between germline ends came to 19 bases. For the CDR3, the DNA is TGTGCTAGTGCCCTACAGGGCGGCGCGCGAGCTTTCTTT. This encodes CASALQGGARAFF.

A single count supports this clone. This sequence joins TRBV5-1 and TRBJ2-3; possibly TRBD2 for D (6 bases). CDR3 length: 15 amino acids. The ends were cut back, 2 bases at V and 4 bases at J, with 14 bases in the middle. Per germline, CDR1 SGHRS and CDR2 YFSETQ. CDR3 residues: CASSFRGLGSDTQYF. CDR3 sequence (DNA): TGCGCCAGCAGCTTTCGGGGACTCGGGTCAGATACGCAGTATTTT.

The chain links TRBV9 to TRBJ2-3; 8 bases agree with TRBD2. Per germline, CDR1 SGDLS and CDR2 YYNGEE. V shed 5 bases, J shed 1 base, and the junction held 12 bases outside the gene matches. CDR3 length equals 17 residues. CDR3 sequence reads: CASSPIPAGAGTDTQYF. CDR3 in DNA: TGTGCCAGCAGTCCGATTCCAGCGGGAGCCGGCACAGATACGCAGTATTTT.

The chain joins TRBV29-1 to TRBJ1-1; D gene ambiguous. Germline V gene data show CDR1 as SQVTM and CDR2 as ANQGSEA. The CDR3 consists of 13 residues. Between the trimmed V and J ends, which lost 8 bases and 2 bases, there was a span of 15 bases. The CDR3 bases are TGCAGCCCAAGAAAGACGGGAAACACTGAAGCTTTCTTT. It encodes CSPRKTGNTEAFF.

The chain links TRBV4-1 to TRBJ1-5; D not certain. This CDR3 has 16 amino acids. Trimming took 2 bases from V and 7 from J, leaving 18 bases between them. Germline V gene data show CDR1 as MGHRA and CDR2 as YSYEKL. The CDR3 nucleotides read TGCGCCAGCAGCCAAATACATTTTCAACAGCGACAGCCCCAGCATTTT. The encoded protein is CASSQIHFQQRQPQHF.

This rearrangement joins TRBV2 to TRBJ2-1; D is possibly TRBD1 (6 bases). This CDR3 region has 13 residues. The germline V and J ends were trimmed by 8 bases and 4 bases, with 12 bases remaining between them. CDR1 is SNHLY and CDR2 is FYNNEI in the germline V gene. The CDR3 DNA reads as TGTGCCAGCCCCCCAGGGGTTTACAATGAGCAGTTCTTC. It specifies CASPPGVYNEQFF.

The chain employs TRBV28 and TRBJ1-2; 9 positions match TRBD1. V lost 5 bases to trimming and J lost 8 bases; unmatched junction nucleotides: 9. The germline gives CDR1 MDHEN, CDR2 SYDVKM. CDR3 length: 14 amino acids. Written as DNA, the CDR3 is TGTGCCAGCAGTAGACAGGGGGTAGTATACGGCTACACCTTC. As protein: CASSRQGVVYGYTF.

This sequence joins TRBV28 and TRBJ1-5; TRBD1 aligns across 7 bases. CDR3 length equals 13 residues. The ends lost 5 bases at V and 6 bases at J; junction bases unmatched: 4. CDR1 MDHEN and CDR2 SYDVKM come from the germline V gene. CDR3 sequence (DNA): TGTGCCAGCAGTCGACAGGGAGCTCAGCCCCAGCATTTT. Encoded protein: CASSRQGAQPQHF.

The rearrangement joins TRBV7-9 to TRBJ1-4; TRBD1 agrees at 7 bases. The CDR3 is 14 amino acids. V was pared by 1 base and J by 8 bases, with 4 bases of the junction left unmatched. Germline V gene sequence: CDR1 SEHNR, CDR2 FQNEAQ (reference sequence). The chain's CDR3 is CASSLGQGWEKLFF. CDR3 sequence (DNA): TGTGCCAGCAGCTTAGGACAGGGATGGGAAAAACTGTTTTTT.

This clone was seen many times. The CDR3 region is CASSLRAWSYGYTF. CDR3 in DNA: TGTGCCAGCAGTTTACGGGCGTGGAGCTATGGCTACACCTTC. V usage is TRBV27 and J usage is TRBJ1-2; D is ambiguous. V was cut by 2 bases and J by 4 bases, with 11 bases left in between. This CDR3 is built from 14 residues. The germline V gene encodes CDR1 MNHEY and CDR2 SMNVEV (reference sequence).

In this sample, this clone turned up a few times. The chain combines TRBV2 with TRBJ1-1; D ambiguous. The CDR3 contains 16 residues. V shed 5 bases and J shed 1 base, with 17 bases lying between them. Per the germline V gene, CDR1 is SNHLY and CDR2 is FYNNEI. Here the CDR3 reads CASSKLWGVGNTEAFF. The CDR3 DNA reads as TGTGCCAGCAGTAAATTATGGGGTGTTGGGAACACTGAAGCTTTCTTT.

The CDR3 region has the DNA TGTGCCAGCAGCTTACGGGGAAATTCAGCCTACGAGCAGTACTTC. It translates to CASSLRGNSAYEQYF. The chain recombines TRBV7-6 with TRBJ2-7, with D possibly being TRBD2 (5 bases). The V end was cut by 2 bases, the J end by 2 bases, with 13 bases between. The CDR3 sequence is 15 residues long. The V gene's germline CDR1 is SGHVS and CDR2 FNYEAQ.

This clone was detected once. The CDR3 protein is CSAQPGMRRFEAFF. CDR3 in DNA: TGCAGCGCGCAACCCGGAATGAGACGCTTTGAAGCTTTCTTT. This sequence joins TRBV29-1 and TRBJ1-1, with D unclear. This CDR3 is built from 14 residues. V was pared by 7 bases and J by 7 bases, with 22 bases between. CDR1 and CDR2 from the germline V gene are SQVTM and ANQGSEA.

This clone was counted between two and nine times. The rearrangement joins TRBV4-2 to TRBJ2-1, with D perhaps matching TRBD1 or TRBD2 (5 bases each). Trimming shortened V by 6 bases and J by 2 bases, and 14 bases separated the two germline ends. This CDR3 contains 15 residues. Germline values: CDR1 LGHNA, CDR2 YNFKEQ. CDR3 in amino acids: CASRWERGTYNEQFF. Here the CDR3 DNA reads TGTGCCAGCAGATGGGAGAGGGGTACCTACAATGAGCAGTTCTTC.

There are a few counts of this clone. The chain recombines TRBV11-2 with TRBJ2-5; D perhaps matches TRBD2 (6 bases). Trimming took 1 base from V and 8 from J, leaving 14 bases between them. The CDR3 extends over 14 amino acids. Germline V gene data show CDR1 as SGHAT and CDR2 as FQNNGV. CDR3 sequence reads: CASSLGSGGVTQYF. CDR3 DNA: TGTGCCAGCAGCTTAGGTAGCGGCGGGGTTACCCAGTACTTC.

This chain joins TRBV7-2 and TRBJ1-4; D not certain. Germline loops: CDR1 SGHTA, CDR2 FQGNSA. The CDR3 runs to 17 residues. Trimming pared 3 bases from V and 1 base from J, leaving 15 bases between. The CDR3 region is CASSLGSSFQTNEKLFF. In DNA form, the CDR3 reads TGTGCCAGCAGCTTGGGCTCCTCTTTTCAAACTAATGAAAAACTGTTTTTT. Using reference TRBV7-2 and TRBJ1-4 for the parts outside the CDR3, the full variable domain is GAGVSQSPSNKVTEKGKDVELRCDPISGHTALYWYRQSLGQGLEFLIYFQGNSAPDKSGLPSDRFSAERTGGSVSTLTIQRTQQEDSAVYLCASSLGSSFQTNEKLFFGSGTQLSVL.

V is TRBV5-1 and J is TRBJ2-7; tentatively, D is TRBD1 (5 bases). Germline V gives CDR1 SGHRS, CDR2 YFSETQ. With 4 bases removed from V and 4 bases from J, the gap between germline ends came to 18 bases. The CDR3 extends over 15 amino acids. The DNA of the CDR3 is TGCGCCAGCAGCGAACGGGCAGGGCGTGTTTACGAGCAGTACTTC. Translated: CASSERAGRVYEQYF.

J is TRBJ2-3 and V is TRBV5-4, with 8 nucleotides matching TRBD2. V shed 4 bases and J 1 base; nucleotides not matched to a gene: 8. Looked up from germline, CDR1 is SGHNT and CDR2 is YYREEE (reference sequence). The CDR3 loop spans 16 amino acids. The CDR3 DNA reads TGTGCCAGCAGCCAACGAGCGGGAGTCGGCACAGATACGCAGTATTTT. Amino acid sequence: CASSQRAGVGTDTQYF.

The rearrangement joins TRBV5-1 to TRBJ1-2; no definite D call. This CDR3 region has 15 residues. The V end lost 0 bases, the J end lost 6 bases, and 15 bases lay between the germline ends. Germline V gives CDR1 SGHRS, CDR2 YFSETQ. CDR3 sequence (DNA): TGCGCCAGCAGCTTGGCTACCGGACGGACGAATGGCTACACCTTC. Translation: CASSLATGRTNGYTF.

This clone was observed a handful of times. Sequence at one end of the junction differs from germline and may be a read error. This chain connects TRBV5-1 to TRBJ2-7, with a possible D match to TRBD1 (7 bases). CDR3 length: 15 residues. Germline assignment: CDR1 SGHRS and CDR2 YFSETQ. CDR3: CASSLGDRDSSEQYF. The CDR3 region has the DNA TGCGCCAGCAGCCTCGGTGACAGGGACTCCTCCGAGCAGTACTTC.

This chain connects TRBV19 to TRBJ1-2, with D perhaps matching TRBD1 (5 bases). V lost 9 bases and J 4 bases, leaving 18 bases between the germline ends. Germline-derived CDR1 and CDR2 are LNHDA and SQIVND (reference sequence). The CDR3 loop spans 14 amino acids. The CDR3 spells CASQAQGEAYGYTF. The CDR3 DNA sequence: TGTGCCAGCCAGGCCCAGGGAGAGGCCTATGGCTACACCTTC.

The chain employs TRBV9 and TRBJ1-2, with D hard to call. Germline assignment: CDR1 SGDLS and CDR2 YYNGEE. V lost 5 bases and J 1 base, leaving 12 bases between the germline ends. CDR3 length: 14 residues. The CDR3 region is CASSDRGDNYGYTF. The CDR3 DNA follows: TGTGCCAGCAGTGACCGGGGAGATAACTATGGCTACACCTTC.

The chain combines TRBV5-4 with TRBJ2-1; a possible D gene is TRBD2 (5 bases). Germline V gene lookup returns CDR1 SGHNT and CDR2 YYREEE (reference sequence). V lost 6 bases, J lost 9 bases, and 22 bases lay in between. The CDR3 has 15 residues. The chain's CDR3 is CASTSGRNPEGEQFF. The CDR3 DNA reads TGTGCCAGCACCTCTGGAAGGAACCCCGAGGGTGAGCAGTTCTTC.